The 20 T cell receptor beta chains below come from one sample, sequenced in a study of CD8 T cells in ankylosing spondylitis. Each CDR3 protein gets one entry after TCRdb re-called the 5' RACE reads with MiXCR. The sample yields around 180,000 distinct CDR3 sequences, around 13% seen once. Sequencing was performed on blood, either unsorted or a sorted T cell fraction (not recorded which). These receptors all come from a female donor with ankylosing spondylitis or in good health (not recorded which).

Only one count was recorded for this clonotype. A much larger clone lies a single base off, so this may be a read error. The chain has TRBV7-2 and TRBJ1-5; D is undetermined. The CDR3 length is 14 residues. From germline, CDR1 is SGHTA and CDR2 FQGNSA. Trimming cost V 7 bases and J 6 bases, with 16 bases left between them. CDR3: CASNGVGESQPQHF. The CDR3 DNA reads TGTGCCAGCAACGGGGTGGGTGAGAGTCAGCCCCAGCATTTT.

This clonotype has a handful of counts. The J gene is TRBJ2-5, the V gene TRBV27; D remains unclear. Germline CDR1 MNHEY, CDR2 SMNVEV (reference sequence). The V end lost 5 bases, the J end lost 7 bases, and 11 bases lay between the germline ends. The CDR3 is 12 amino acids. Here the CDR3 reads CASSPDQRTQYF. The CDR3 nucleotides are TGTGCCAGCAGTCCGGACCAAAGGACCCAGTACTTC.

The rearrangement links TRBV7-9 to TRBJ2-1; D not resolved. CDR3 length: 14 amino acids. Trimming removed 1 base from V and 3 bases from J, with 7 bases in between. Per germline, CDR1 SEHNR and CDR2 FQNEAQ (reference sequence). The CDR3 DNA is TGTGCCAGCAGCTTAGTAGGAGTCTACAATGAGCAGTTCTTC. This encodes CASSLVGVYNEQFF.

This clonotype showed up many times. The chain carries TRBV9 and TRBJ2-1, with 10 bases aligning to TRBD2. The germline V gene has CDR1 SGDLS and CDR2 YYNGEE. There are 15 residues in the CDR3. The ends lost 0 bases at V and 9 bases at J; junction bases unmatched: 6. CDR3 nucleotide sequence: TGTGCCAGCAGCGTAGTGGCTAGCGGGAGTGGTGAGCAGTTCTTC. It yields the protein CASSVVASGSGEQFF.

With respect to this clonotype: A much larger clone lies one base from this, so it may be a read error. V gene TRBV9 combines with J gene TRBJ1-4, with no clear D. Germline values: CDR1 SGDLS, CDR2 YYNGEE. This CDR3 spans 13 amino acids. The CDR3 nucleotides are TGTGCCGGCAGCCAATCGGGTAATGAAAAACTGTTTTTT. It encodes CAGSQSGNEKLFF.

In this sample, this clonotype turned up a few times. Germline and junction disagree at one end, which may indicate a read error. This chain links TRBV6-5 with TRBJ1-1, with D maybe TRBD1 (5 bases). Germline CDR1 is MNHEY and CDR2 is SVGAGI. The CDR3 spans 15 residues. The CDR3 sequence is CAGSYSGAMNTEAFF. In nucleotides, the CDR3 is TGTGCCGGCAGTTACTCTGGGGCCATGAACACTGAAGCTTTCTTT.

This clonotype was found a few times. This chain links TRBV5-1 with TRBJ1-2, with TRBD1 as a possible D gene (5 bases). Trimming pared 2 bases from V and 4 bases from J, leaving 12 bases between. The V gene's germline CDR1 is SGHRS and CDR2 YFSETQ. The CDR3 extends over 14 amino acids. As DNA, the CDR3 is TGCGCCAGCAGCTTTAACCGGGGCCTCTATGGCTACACCTTC. This encodes CASSFNRGLYGYTF.

This clonotype was picked up a small number of times. The V call is TRBV6-5, the J call TRBJ1-2; D is ambiguous. Trimming took off 2 bases at V and 8 bases at J, with 9 bases between the two ends. CDR1 and CDR2 from the germline V gene are MNHEY and SVGAGI. This CDR3 has 12 amino acids. The CDR3: CASSYGLGGYTF. The CDR3 nucleotides read TGTGCCAGCAGTTACGGGCTGGGCGGCTACACCTTC.

This clonotype occurred many times. This chain joins TRBV7-9 and TRBJ1-1, with 7 bases that match TRBD1. This CDR3 comprises 13 residues. After removal of 1 base from V and 5 bases from J, the junction contained 1 base not matched to a gene. Germline CDR1 is SEHNR and CDR2 is FQNEAQ (reference sequence). The DNA of the CDR3 is TGTGCCAGCAGCTTAGAACAGGGGACTGAAGCTTTCTTT. It specifies CASSLEQGTEAFF.

The sample holds many counts of this clonotype. V usage is TRBV29-1 and J usage is TRBJ1-1; D not certain. Germline V lookup: CDR1 SQVTM, CDR2 ANQGSEA. This CDR3 contains 13 residues. V lost 8 bases, J lost 4 bases, and 17 bases lay in between. CDR3 amino acids: CSSSDGLRTEAFF. The CDR3 region has the DNA TGCAGCTCTTCAGATGGGTTGCGCACTGAAGCTTTCTTT.

The chain carries TRBV5-1 and TRBJ2-2; D unresolved. This CDR3 is 14 amino acids long. Germline values: CDR1 SGHRS, CDR2 YFSETQ. V was clipped by 7 bases and J by 4 bases, with 14 bases between them. The CDR3 sequence: CASGQRAPTGELFF. The CDR3 DNA sequence: TGCGCCAGCGGCCAAAGGGCCCCCACCGGGGAGCTGTTTTTT.

There are many counts of this clonotype. V and J are TRBV6-2 or TRBV6-3 and TRBJ2-2; D possibly uses TRBD1 or TRBD2 (5 bases each). Germline V gene data show CDR1 as MNHEY and CDR2 as SVGEGT. V lost 10 bases, J lost 0 bases, and 15 bases lay in between. CDR3 length equals 15 residues. This CDR3 reads CATQTGTANTGELFF. The CDR3, as DNA: TGTGCCACCCAAACCGGGACGGCGAACACCGGGGAGCTGTTTTTT.

This clonotype was observed at least ten times. The rearrangement links TRBV12-3 or TRBV12-4 to TRBJ1-2; 7 nucleotides match TRBD1. The V gene end was trimmed by 6 bases and the J gene end by 4 bases; junction bases not matched to a gene: 5. This CDR3 comprises 13 residues. For the CDR3, the DNA is TGTGCCAGCAGCGTGGACAGGCGCTATGGCTACACCTTC. The encoded protein is CASSVDRRYGYTF.

In its sample, this clonotype was seen many times. The rearrangement joins TRBV7-2 to TRBJ2-3; tentatively, D is TRBD1 (6 bases). Germline V CDR1 and CDR2: SGHTA, FQGNSA. With 5 bases removed from V and 0 bases from J, the gap between germline ends came to 9 bases. The CDR3 loop spans 14 amino acids. CDR3 in amino acids: CASSPDSSTDTQYF. Written as DNA, the CDR3 is TGTGCCAGCAGCCCGGACAGTAGCACAGATACGCAGTATTTT.

Ten or more counts support this clonotype. The chain couples TRBV11-2 to TRBJ2-7; 10 positions agree with TRBD1. There are 16 residues in the CDR3. Germline values: CDR1 SGHAT, CDR2 FQNNGV. V trimming: 5 bases; J trimming: 2 bases; junction bases outside the gene matches: 9. CDR3 nucleotides: TGTGCCAGCAGCGCCGCGACAGGGGGCGCGGCCTACGAGCAGTACTTC. Translated: CASSAATGGAAYEQYF. The variable domain in full, with the rest retrieved from reference TRBV11-2 and TRBJ2-7, is EAGVAQSPRYKIIEKRQSVAFWCNPISGHATLYWYQQILGQGPKLLIQFQNNGVVDDSQLPKDRFSAERLKGVDSTLKIQPAKLEDSAVYLCASSAATGGAAYEQYFGPGTRLTVT.

Here the CDR3 reads CASSHTGTDNRNEQFF. The CDR3 DNA sequence: TGCGCCAGCAGCCACACCGGGACGGATAACCGCAATGAGCAGTTCTTC. This rearrangement joins TRBV4-1 to TRBJ2-1; D is perhaps TRBD1 or TRBD2 (5 bases each). The germline CDR1 and CDR2 sequences are MGHRA and YSYEKL. The V and J ends lost 3 bases and 6 bases respectively, with 18 bases between them. CDR3 length: 16 residues.

The chain uses TRBV24-1 and TRBJ2-7; a weak D match, TRBD2 (5 bases). There are 14 residues in the CDR3. V was clipped by 4 bases and J by 0 bases, with 9 bases between them. Germline-derived CDR1 and CDR2 are KGHDR and SFDVKD. The CDR3 here is CATSDRGSSYEQYF. The CDR3 bases are TGTGCCACCAGTGACCGGGGAAGCTCCTACGAGCAGTACTTC.

This clonotype was observed a few times. V usage is TRBV7-9 and J usage is TRBJ2-2; 8 bases fit TRBD1. CDR1 SEHNR and CDR2 FQNEAQ come from the germline V gene (reference sequence). The CDR3 contains 16 residues. The V gene end was trimmed by 2 bases and the J gene end by 4 bases; junction bases not matched to a gene: 6. Here the CDR3 reads CASSLSRGRGTGELFF. DNA for the CDR3: TGTGCCAGCAGCTTATCCAGGGGGCGAGGCACCGGGGAGCTGTTTTTT. Full variable domain (rest looked up from reference TRBV7-9 and TRBJ2-2): DTGVSQNPRHKITKRGQNVTFRCDPISEHNRLYWYRQTLGQGPEFLTYFQNEAQLEKSRLLSDRFSAERPKGSFSTLEIQRTEQGDSAMYLCASSLSRGRGTGELFFGEGSRLTVL.

This clonotype was observed many times. V and J are TRBV9 and TRBJ2-1; 12 bases are a match to TRBD1. The V and J ends lost 4 bases and 7 bases, in that order; junction bases with no gene match: 9. The CDR3 is 16 amino acids. Germline CDR1 is SGDLS and CDR2 is YYNGEE. CDR3 sequence reads: CASSPRDRGPWNEQFF. CDR3 coding DNA: TGTGCCAGCAGCCCTAGGGACAGGGGGCCCTGGAATGAGCAGTTCTTC.

The chain uses TRBV5-1 and TRBJ2-7; TRBD1 is a possible D gene (5 bases). Germline CDR1 SGHRS, CDR2 YFSETQ. Trimming shortened V by 0 bases and J by 6 bases, and 10 bases separated the two germline ends. This CDR3 comprises 13 residues. The CDR3 coding sequence is TGCGCCAGCAGCTTGGAGGGGCCCGGCGAGCAGTACTTC. This gives the protein CASSLEGPGEQYF.